Below, 21 T cell receptor beta chains from the same sample are listed, as sequenced in a study of blood T cell repertoires in COVID-19 (dated by TCRdb to between 2020 and 2021). Libraries were constructed by the immunoSEQ multiplex PCR assay. TCRdb carries this immuneACCESS record with in-frame sequences only. Its versions omit some clonotypes, under half of them owing to an unresolved V gene in the studies checked, with the rest unexplained. In all, the sample holds 200,000 or so clones, and about 90% of those were seen once. The top ten constitute under 2% of the sample. Sequencing used peripheral blood. Receptors were obtained from a man in his forties with active or convalescent COVID-19.

The CDR3 region is CASSPAGRGGGNIQYF. CDR3 bases: TGTGCCAGCAGTCCCGCCGGCAGGGGCGGGGGAAACATTCAGTACTTC. The rearrangement uses TRBV28 and TRBJ2-4; weak D call: TRBD2 (7 bases). This CDR3 is built from 16 residues. In germline, CDR1 is MDHEN, CDR2 SYDVKM. Trimming took 5 bases from V and 6 from J, leaving 20 bases between them. Supplemented by reference TRBV28 and TRBJ2-4, the full variable domain reads DVKVTQSSRYLVKRTGEKVFLECVQDMDHENMFWYRQDPGLGLRLIYFSYDVKMKEKGDIPEGYSVSREKKERFSLILESASTNQTSMYLCASSPAGRGGGNIQYFGAGTRLSVL.

The chain couples TRBV7-9 to TRBJ1-1; D gene uncertain. The CDR3 is made up of 13 amino acids. CDR1 and CDR2 from the germline V gene are SEHNR and FQNEAQ (reference sequence). V shed 5 bases and J shed 4 bases, with 11 bases lying between them. CDR3 in amino acids: CASSPIEATEAFF. CDR3 DNA sequence: TGTGCCAGCAGCCCTATAGAGGCCACTGAAGCTTTCTTT. The entire variable domain, with the rest obtained from reference TRBV7-9 and TRBJ1-1, is as follows: DTGVSQNPRHKITKRGQNVTFRCDPISEHNRLYWYRQTLGQGPEFLTYFQNEAQLEKSRLLSDRFSAERPKGSFSTLEIQRTEQGDSAMYLCASSPIEATEAFFGQGTRLTVV.

V is TRBV24-1 and J is TRBJ2-1; D is perhaps TRBD1 (6 bases). Germline assignment: CDR1 KGHDR and CDR2 SFDVKD. The CDR3 length is 16 residues. The V end was cut by 0 bases, the J end by 0 bases, with 8 bases between. The DNA of the CDR3 is TGTGCCACCAGTGATTTGCAGGGGAGCTCCTACAATGAGCAGTTCTTC. Its protein is CATSDLQGSSYNEQFF.

The V and J genes are TRBV19 and TRBJ1-2; D is undetermined. Germline V lookup: CDR1 LNHDA, CDR2 SQIVND (reference sequence). This CDR3 comprises 16 residues. V shed 3 bases and J shed 2 bases, with 16 bases lying between them. The CDR3 protein is CASSILPTAENYGYTF. The CDR3 DNA reads TGTGCCAGTAGTATTCTCCCTACCGCGGAAAACTATGGCTACACCTTC.

This clone was observed a single time. The chain couples TRBV7-9 to TRBJ2-3; 11 positions match TRBD2. CDR1 is SEHNR, CDR2 FQNEAQ, per germline (reference sequence). The CDR3 has 16 amino acids. The trim removed 5 bases at V and 1 base at J, leaving 5 bases unmatched. The CDR3: CASSALLAGGTDTQYF. As DNA, the CDR3 is TGTGCCAGCAGCGCTTTACTAGCGGGGGGCACAGATACGCAGTATTTT.

This clone appeared a few times. The chain has TRBV2 and TRBJ1-1, with unresolved D. Germline assignment: CDR1 SNHLY and CDR2 FYNNEI. CDR3 length: 14 amino acids. With 7 bases removed from V and 0 bases from J, the gap between germline ends came to 12 bases. The CDR3 DNA sequence: TGTGCCAGCAAAGGCGCGCGGCTGAACACTGAAGCTTTCTTT. Translating gives CASKGARLNTEAFF. The full variable domain, with the rest looked up from reference TRBV2 and TRBJ1-1, is EPEVTQTPSHQVTQMGQEVILRCVPISNHLYFYWYRQILGQKVEFLVSFYNNEISEKSEIFDDQFSVERPDGSNFTLKIRSTKLEDSAMYFCASKGARLNTEAFFGQGTRLTVV.

V and J are TRBV25-1 and TRBJ2-1; 9 bases are shared with TRBD2. CDR1 and CDR2 (germline): MGHDK, SYGVNS. CDR3 size: 16 residues. Germline trimming cut 0 bases from V and 5 bases from J; bases unmatched to any gene: 5. The chain's CDR3 is CASSEYSGGPHNEQFF. The CDR3 bases are TGTGCCAGCAGTGAATATAGCGGGGGACCCCACAATGAGCAGTTCTTC.

The chain employs TRBV19 and TRBJ1-2, with D tentatively TRBD1 (5 bases). The CDR3 is 17 amino acids. The V end was cut by 5 bases, the J end by 5 bases, with 24 bases between. The germline gives CDR1 LNHDA, CDR2 SQIVND (reference sequence). The chain's CDR3 is CASSPPGTVMFLYGYTF. CDR3 coding DNA: TGTGCCAGTAGTCCGCCGGGGACTGTAATGTTTTTATATGGCTACACCTTC.

The sample holds one count of this clone. The V and J genes are TRBV11-3 and TRBJ2-6; 8 nucleotides line up with TRBD1. The CDR3 sequence is 17 residues long. V gave up 5 bases and J gave up 0 bases; unmatched junction bases: 6. Germline values: CDR1 SGHNT, CDR2 YENEEA. The CDR3 nucleotides are TGTGCCAGCAGCCACCGGGACAGGAGCTCTGGGGCCAACGTCCTGACTTTC. Encoded protein: CASSHRDRSSGANVLTF.

The chain recombines TRBV7-2 with TRBJ2-3; the D gene is possibly TRBD2 (6 bases). The germline V gene encodes CDR1 SGHTA and CDR2 FQGNSA. Trimming took 0 bases from V and 0 from J, leaving 7 bases between them. The CDR3 extends over 15 amino acids. Written as DNA, the CDR3 is TGTGCCAGCAGCTTAGCGGCGGGGAGCACAGATACGCAGTATTTT. It codes for CASSLAAGSTDTQYF.

V is TRBV14 and J is TRBJ2-5, with D unresolved. The V gene lost 2 bases and the J gene lost 1 base, with 8 bases spanning the gap. This CDR3 spans 14 amino acids. Germline loops: CDR1 SGHDN, CDR2 FVKESK. CDR3 region: CASSQSAAQETQYF. In DNA, the CDR3 is TGTGCCAGCAGCCAAAGCGCAGCCCAAGAGACCCAGTACTTC.

The sample holds a few counts of this clone. The chain carries TRBV28 and TRBJ1-6; D may be TRBD1 (5 bases). V was pared by 0 bases and J by 8 bases, with 8 bases between. This CDR3 contains 14 residues. Looked up from germline, CDR1 is MDHEN and CDR2 is SYDVKM. The CDR3 DNA reads as TGTGCCAGCAGTTTATGGGGGCCGTATTCACCCCTCCACTTT. Encoded protein: CASSLWGPYSPLHF.

The chain carries TRBV30 and TRBJ2-7; 8 bases line up with TRBD2. CDR1 GTSNPN and CDR2 SVGIG come from the germline V gene (reference sequence). The ends lost 2 bases at V and 6 bases at J; junction bases unmatched: 21. The CDR3 totals 18 residues. The CDR3 DNA is TGTGCCTGGAGTCTCTGGACTAGCAGCGCCTATTCCTACGCCGAGCAGTACTTC. Encoded protein: CAWSLWTSSAYSYAEQYF.

The V gene is TRBV19, the J gene TRBJ1-3, with D perhaps matching TRBD1 (5 bases). This CDR3 is built from 16 residues. Germline V CDR1 and CDR2: LNHDA, SQIVND (reference sequence). V lost 6 bases, J lost 0 bases, and 15 bases lay in between. In DNA form, the CDR3 reads TGTGCCAGTAGCGAGCGGGGGGGAGGCTCTGGAAACACCATATATTTT. Its translation: CASSERGGGSGNTIYF.

The chain carries TRBV29-1 and TRBJ1-1; 9 positions agree with TRBD1. Germline loops: CDR1 SQVTM, CDR2 ANQGSEA. J gave up 4 bases and V 7 bases, and 13 bases lay outside the gene matches. The CDR3 covers 15 residues. CDR3 sequence reads: CSARKGTGSSTEAFF. CDR3 DNA: TGCAGCGCTAGAAAGGGGACAGGGTCAAGCACTGAAGCTTTCTTT.

V gene TRBV19 combines with J gene TRBJ2-5, with 7 nucleotides matching TRBD1. V lost 5 bases to trimming and J lost 2 bases; unmatched junction nucleotides: 5. CDR3 size: 14 residues. CDR1 and CDR2 from the germline V gene are LNHDA and SQIVND (reference sequence). The DNA of the CDR3 is TGTGCCAGTAGTGCGTCGGACAGGCAAGAGACCCAGTACTTC. Its translation: CASSASDRQETQYF.

The chain employs TRBV5-1 and TRBJ1-2, with D possibly being TRBD1 (5 bases). Trimming removed 4 bases from V and 5 bases from J, with 18 bases in between. The CDR3 totals 15 residues. CDR1 SGHRS and CDR2 YFSETQ come from the germline V gene. The CDR3 spells CASSPSGTKLYGYTF. CDR3 DNA: TGCGCCAGCAGCCCTTCCGGGACTAAGCTTTATGGCTACACCTTC.

V is TRBV27 and J is TRBJ1-4, with D tentatively TRBD1 (5 bases). Germline-derived CDR1 and CDR2 are MNHEY and SMNVEV (reference sequence). The CDR3 consists of 13 residues. Trimming removed 7 bases at V and 4 bases at J, with 10 bases between. The CDR3 loop is CASNGQGNEKLFF. The CDR3 nucleotides are TGTGCCAGCAACGGGCAGGGTAATGAAAAACTGTTTTTT.

The chain employs TRBV5-6 and TRBJ1-1; D unclear. Germline V lookup: CDR1 SGHDT, CDR2 YYEEEE. V lost 0 bases and J 0 bases, leaving 3 bases between the germline ends. The length of the CDR3 is 13 residues. CDR3 protein: CASSLGLNTEAFF. CDR3 coding DNA: TGTGCCAGCAGCTTGGGGCTGAACACTGAAGCTTTCTTT.

V gene TRBV7-9 combines with J gene TRBJ2-5; 11 nucleotides agree with TRBD2. V lost 6 bases and J lost 4; bases outside the gene matches: 4. The germline V gene encodes CDR1 SEHNR and CDR2 FQNEAQ (reference sequence). CDR3 size: 14 residues. The DNA of the CDR3 is TGTGCCAGCAGGGCGGGACTAGCGGTAGAGACCCAGTACTTC. It specifies CASRAGLAVETQYF.

The gene calls are TRBV3-1 (or the pseudogene TRBV3-2) and TRBJ2-5, with D possibly being TRBD2 (6 bases). The germline V gene has CDR1 LGHDT and CDR2 YNNKEL (reference sequence). V lost 1 base, J lost 2 bases, and 11 bases lay in between. The CDR3 extends over 15 amino acids. The CDR3 nucleotides are TGTGCCAGCAGCCAAGGGACTAACACTCAAGAGACCCAGTACTTC. Translation gives CASSQGTNTQETQYF.